This TCR beta chain was obtained from a study of T cell repertoires in cytomegalovirus infection. Via MiXCR, TCRdb re-called the reads, giving one row per CDR3 protein. The sample has around 85,000 distinct CDR3 sequences; around half are singletons. The V gene lost 2 bases and the J gene lost 7 bases, with 6 bases spanning the gap. Germline-derived CDR1 and CDR2 are MNHNY and SVGAGI (reference sequence). This CDR3 is 13 amino acids long. To note about this clonotype: No antigen is known for it.

The sequence was collected from a human donor in good health (CMV status not recorded). Some clones in this sample may be carry-over from other donors' samples. This specimen was CD8+ T cells from cultured PBMCs, taken from culture after CMV antigen stimulation. This chain joins TRBV6-6 and TRBJ1-6, with D possibly TRBD1 on 5 matching bases. The CDR3 protein is CASSYPGNSPLHF. In nucleotides, the CDR3 is TGTGCCAGCAGTTACCCAGGGAATTCACCCCTCCACTTT.